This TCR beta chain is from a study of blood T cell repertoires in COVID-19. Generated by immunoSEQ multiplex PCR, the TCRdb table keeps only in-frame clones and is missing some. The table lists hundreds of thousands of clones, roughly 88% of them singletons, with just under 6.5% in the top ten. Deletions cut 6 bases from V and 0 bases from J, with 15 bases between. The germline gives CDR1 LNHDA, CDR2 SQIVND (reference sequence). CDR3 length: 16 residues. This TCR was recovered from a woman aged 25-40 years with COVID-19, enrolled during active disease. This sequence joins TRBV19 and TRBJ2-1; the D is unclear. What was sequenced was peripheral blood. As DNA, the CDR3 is TGTGCCAGTAGCCCTAGACTTCGCAGCTCCTACAATGAGCAGTTCTTC. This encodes CASSPRLRSSYNEQFF.